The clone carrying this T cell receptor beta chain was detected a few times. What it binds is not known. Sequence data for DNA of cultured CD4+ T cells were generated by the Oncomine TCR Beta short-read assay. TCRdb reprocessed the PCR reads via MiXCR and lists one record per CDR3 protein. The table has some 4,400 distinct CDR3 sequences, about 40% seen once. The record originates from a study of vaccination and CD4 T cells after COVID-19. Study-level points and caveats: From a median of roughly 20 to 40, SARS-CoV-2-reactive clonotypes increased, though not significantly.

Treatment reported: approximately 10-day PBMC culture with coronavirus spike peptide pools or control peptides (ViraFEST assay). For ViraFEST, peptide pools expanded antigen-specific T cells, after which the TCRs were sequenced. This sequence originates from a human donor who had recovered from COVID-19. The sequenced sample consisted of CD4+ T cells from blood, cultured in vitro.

Written as DNA, the CDR3 is TGTGCCACGACAGACAACACTGAAGCTTTCTTT. Its protein is CATTDNTEAFF. This chain links TRBV10-3 with TRBJ1-1, with a possible D match to TRBD1 (5 bases). This CDR3 comprises 11 residues. The V gene's germline CDR1 is ENHRY and CDR2 SYGVKD. Between the trimmed V and J ends, which lost 10 bases and 2 bases, there was a span of 8 bases.